The present T cell receptor (beta chain) was sequenced within a study of cytomegalovirus exposure and HLA in healthy donors. On the study more broadly: For the roughly 400 genotyped donors, more than 65% fell within the Caucasian-associated ancestry cluster. Study observations and caveats: Cytomegalovirus status was reportedly diagnosed by the classifier with high specificity and sensitivity.

The V and J ends lost 3 bases and 1 base, in that order; junction bases with no gene match: 5. Germline values: CDR1 PRHDT, CDR2 FYEKMQ (reference sequence). CDR3 length equals 15 residues. In the PCR, 60 Vbeta and 13 Jbeta primers were used. Here immunoSEQ multiplex PCR was the method, and the copy in TCRdb shows in-frame clones only, minus some. The table includes fewer than 150,000 clones, under 80% detected once. Worth noting for this clone: Its target is not known.

This TCR derives from a woman in her forties in good health and CMV-seropositive. The sample was PBMCs. The rearrangement links TRBV13 to TRBJ1-1; 7 nucleotides agree with TRBD1. The CDR3 DNA reads as TGTGCCAGCAGCTTGAGGGACAGCGGGAACACTGAAGCTTTCTTT. This gives the protein CASSLRDSGNTEAFF.